The 12 T cell receptor beta chains below were found in one sample sequenced in a study of breast tumors, draining lymph nodes, adjacent tissues (dated by TCRdb to the mid-2010s). The lymph node samples were taken from the axillary draining lymph nodes of breast cancer patients. The library came from multiplex PCR. Sequencing used an Illumina HiSeq 2000. TCRdb applied fastp at Q25 and MiXCR to the public reads, then kept only in-frame beta chains. Each CDR3 protein gets just one entry, which takes the most common genes and DNA from the rows behind it. The sample table lists around 140,000 distinct CDR3 sequences, about 31% of them with a count of one. The top ten clones comprise 2.3% of the sample. Sequencing was carried out using axillary lymph node tissue. Every receptor here comes from a female donor with breast cancer. Some clones in this sample may be carry-over from other donors' samples.

This clonotype was detected many times. A much bigger clone sits one base away, suggesting this may be a read error. The chain couples TRBV4-2 to TRBJ1-6, with D perhaps matching TRBD1 (5 bases). This CDR3 comprises 15 residues. Germline CDR1 and CDR2: LGHNA and YNFKEQ. In DNA form, the CDR3 reads TGTGCCAGCAGCCAAGAGTATGGGGGAAGCTCACCCCTCCGCTTT. Its protein is CASSQEYGGSSPLRF.

The gene calls are TRBV6-5 and TRBJ2-1, with 14 bases aligning to TRBD2. V gave up 9 bases and J gave up 2 bases; unmatched junction bases: 0. Germline CDR1 reads MNHEY; CDR2 reads SVGAGI. The CDR3 spans 14 residues. This chain's CDR3 is CARTSGGAYNEQFF. CDR3 nucleotide sequence: TGTGCCAGGACTAGCGGGGGGGCCTACAATGAGCAGTTCTTC.

Remarks on this clonotype: Possible read error: a much larger clone is one base away. The rearrangement joins TRBV20-1 to TRBJ2-6; TRBD1 might be the D (5 bases). The CDR3 length is 14 residues. Per the germline V gene, CDR1 is DFQATT and CDR2 is SNEGSKA (reference sequence). The CDR3 region is CSASGDSGATVLTF. The DNA for the CDR3 is TGCAGTGCTAGTGGTGACTCTGGGGCCACCGTCCTGACTTTC.

This chain connects TRBV20-1 to TRBJ1-5; D possibly corresponds to TRBD1 (6 bases). The CDR3 spans 20 residues. Germline V gene data show CDR1 as DFQATT and CDR2 as SNEGSKA (reference sequence). The V gene lost 1 base and the J gene lost 3 bases, with 28 bases spanning the gap. CDR3 amino acids: CSARGPTALPERGHNQPQHF. In DNA form, the CDR3 reads TGCAGTGCTAGAGGACCCACGGCGCTTCCCGAGCGGGGGCACAATCAGCCCCAGCATTTT.

This clonotype was seen a handful of times. The chain carries TRBV6-5 and TRBJ2-7; 8 bases agree with TRBD1. The CDR3 consists of 15 residues. Losses at the gene ends were 8 bases for V and 0 bases for J; bases not matched to a gene: 9. CDR1 MNHEY and CDR2 SVGAGI come from the germline V gene. The CDR3 sequence is CASGLGQGHSYEQYV. The CDR3 DNA reads as TGTGCCAGCGGGCTAGGACAGGGACACTCCTACGAGCAGTACGTC.

The CDR3 protein is CASGQGDLPSDEQYV. CDR3 nucleotides: TGTGCCAGCGGACAGGGCGATCTCCCCTCGGACGAGCAGTACGTC. V is TRBV7-9 and J is TRBJ2-7, with TRBD1 matching 8 bases. Germline V lookup: CDR1 SEHNR, CDR2 FQNEAQ (reference sequence). The CDR3 is 15 residues long. V gave up 8 bases and J gave up 5 bases; unmatched junction bases: 14.

The chain joins TRBV12-3 or TRBV12-4 to TRBJ2-5, with a tentative D call TRBD1 (5 bases). This CDR3 spans 14 amino acids. Trimming removed 3 bases from V and 1 base from J, with 9 bases in between. CDR3 residues: CASSLATVQETQYF. The CDR3 DNA sequence: TGTGCCAGCAGTTTGGCGACAGTCCAAGAGACCCAGTACTTC.

This clonotype was picked up many times. The chain uses TRBV14 and TRBJ2-1; tentatively, D is TRBD2 (7 bases). Trimming pared 6 bases from V and 8 bases from J, leaving 20 bases between. Germline V gene sequence: CDR1 SGHDN, CDR2 FVKESK. This CDR3 spans 15 amino acids. In DNA, the CDR3 is TGTGCCAGCAGAGCCGGTGGGAGGGGGTCGGATGAGCAGTTCTTC. Translation: CASRAGGRGSDEQFF.

The chain is built from TRBV20-1 and TRBJ2-7; 14 nucleotides agree with TRBD2. The J segment lost 5 bases and the V segment lost 4 bases, leaving 13 bases of the junction unmatched. Germline V gene sequence: CDR1 DFQATT, CDR2 SNEGSKA (reference sequence). The CDR3 loop spans 17 amino acids. CDR3 nucleotides: TGCAGTGCTACCGGGACTAGCGGGGGTTCGAACAGTCACGAGCAGTACTTC. Protein product: CSATGTSGGSNSHEQYF.

This clonotype has a count of ten or more. The chain carries TRBV30 and TRBJ1-3; a possible D gene is TRBD1 (6 bases). Germline CDR1 is GTSNPN and CDR2 is SVGIG (reference sequence). V lost 3 bases and J lost 6, with 24 bases in between. The CDR3 totals 17 residues. The CDR3 sequence is CAWRLGGPLDRANTIYF. For the CDR3, the DNA is TGTGCCTGGAGGCTGGGGGGCCCCCTTGACCGTGCAAACACCATATATTTT.

This clonotype was counted between two and nine times. The J gene is TRBJ1-1, the V gene TRBV20-1; no clear D. Trimming shortened V by 5 bases and J by 0 bases, and 13 bases separated the two germline ends. This CDR3 region has 14 residues. Per germline, CDR1 DFQATT and CDR2 SNEGSKA (reference sequence). The CDR3 reads CSADPMFMNTEAFF. In DNA, the CDR3 is TGCAGTGCTGACCCCATGTTCATGAACACTGAAGCTTTCTTT.

Remarks on this clonotype: A much larger clone differs by one base, so this may be a read error. The chain carries TRBV7-2 and TRBJ2-4; TRBD1 matches 7 bases. Germline loops: CDR1 SGHTA, CDR2 FQGNSA. The CDR3 contains 16 residues. The CDR3 protein is CASSPGQEVTKSIQYF. The CDR3 bases are TGTGCCAGCAGCCCTGGACAGGAGGTGACCAAAAGCATTCAGTACTTC.